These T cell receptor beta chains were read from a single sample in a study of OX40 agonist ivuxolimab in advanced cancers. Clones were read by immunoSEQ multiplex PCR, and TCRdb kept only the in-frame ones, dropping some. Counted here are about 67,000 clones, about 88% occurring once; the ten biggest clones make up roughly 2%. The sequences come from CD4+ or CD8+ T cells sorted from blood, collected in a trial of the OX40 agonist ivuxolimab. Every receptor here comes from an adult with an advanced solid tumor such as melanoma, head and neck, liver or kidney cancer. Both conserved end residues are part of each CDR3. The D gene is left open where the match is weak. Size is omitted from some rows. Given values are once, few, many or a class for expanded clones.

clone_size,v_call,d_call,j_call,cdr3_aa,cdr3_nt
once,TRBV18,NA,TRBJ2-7,CASSPGGPLYEQYF,TGTGCCAGCTCACCGGGTGGTCCCCTCTACGAGCAGTACTTC
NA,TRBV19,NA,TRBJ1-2,CASSIDYYDYGYTF,TGTGCCAGTAGTATAGACTACTACGACTATGGCTACACCTTC
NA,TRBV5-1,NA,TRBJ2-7,CASSWAGVEQYF,TGCGCCAGCAGCTGGGCAGGGGTCGAGCAGTACTTC
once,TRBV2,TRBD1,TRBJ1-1,CASRRWDRVNTEAFF,TGTGCCAGCAGACGGTGGGACAGAGTGAACACTGAAGCTTTCTTT
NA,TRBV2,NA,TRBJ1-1,CASSRVLRTEAFF,TGTGCCAGCAGTCGGGTGTTGAGGACTGAAGCTTTCTTT
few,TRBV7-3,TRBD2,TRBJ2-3,CASSRRVAGGADTQYF,TGTGCCAGCAGCCGGCGGGTAGCGGGAGGGGCAGATACGCAGTATTTT
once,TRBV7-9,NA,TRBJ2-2,CASSLDGGELFF,TGTGCCAGCAGCTTAGACGGCGGGGAGCTGTTTTTT
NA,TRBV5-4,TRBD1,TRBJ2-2,CASSLSSQGAGELFF,TGTGCCAGCAGCTTGTCAAGCCAGGGGGCCGGGGAGCTGTTTTTT
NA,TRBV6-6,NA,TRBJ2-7,CASSYSKAGYEQYF,TGTGCCAGCAGTTACTCGAAAGCAGGGTACGAGCAGTACTTC
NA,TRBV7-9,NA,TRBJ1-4,CASSLPRGWDEKLFF,TGTGCCAGCAGCTTACCAAGGGGTTGGGATGAAAAACTGTTTTTT
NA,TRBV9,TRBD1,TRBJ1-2,CASSVAGGGGEYTF,TGTGCCAGCAGCGTAGCGGGAGGGGGCGGGGAGTACACCTTC
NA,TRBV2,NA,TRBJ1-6,CASSGRHNNSPLHF,TGTGCCAGCAGTGGTCGACATAATAATTCACCCCTCCACTTT
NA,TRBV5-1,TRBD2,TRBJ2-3,CASSRLAGDLDTQYF,TGCGCCAGCAGCCGACTAGCGGGAGACCTAGATACGCAGTATTTT
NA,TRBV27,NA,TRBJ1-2,CASSLSSLGRGGGYTF,TGTGCCAGCAGTTTATCGTCCCTTGGCAGGGGCGGTGGCTACACCTTC
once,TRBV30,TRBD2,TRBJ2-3,CAHSQAGDSTDTQYF,TGTGCCCACTCCCAAGCGGGGGACAGCACAGATACGCAGTATTTT
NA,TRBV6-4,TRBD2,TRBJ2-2,CASRTTSGSFDTGELFF,TGTGCCAGCAGGACGACTAGCGGGAGTTTTGACACCGGGGAGCTGTTTTTT
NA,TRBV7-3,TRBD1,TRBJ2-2,CASSLGRGRTGELFF,TGTGCCAGCAGCTTAGGCAGGGGGCGGACCGGGGAGCTGTTTTTT
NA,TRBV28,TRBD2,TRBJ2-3,CASSLPWTSGGASTDTQYF,TGTGCCAGCAGTTTACCTTGGACTAGCGGGGGGGCAAGCACAGATACGCAGTATTTT
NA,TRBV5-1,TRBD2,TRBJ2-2,CASSLELAGVGTGELFF,TGCGCCAGCAGCTTGGAACTAGCGGGAGTGGGCACCGGGGAGCTGTTTTTT
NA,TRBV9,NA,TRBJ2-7,CASSGQNEQYF,TGTGCCAGCAGCGGACAGAACGAGCAGTACTTC
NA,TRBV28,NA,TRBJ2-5,CASSWGLETQYF,TGTGCCAGCAGTTGGGGGTTGGAGACCCAGTACTTC
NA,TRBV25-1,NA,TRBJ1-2,CASRDDGNYGYTF,TGTGCCAGCAGGGACGACGGTAACTATGGCTACACCTTC
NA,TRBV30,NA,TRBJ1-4,CAWRSRRAATNEKLFF,TGTGCCTGGAGAAGTCGGCGGGCAGCAACTAATGAAAAACTGTTTTTT
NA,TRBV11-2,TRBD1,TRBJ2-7,CASSSRGHEQYF,TGTGCCAGCAGCTCCAGGGGGCACGAGCAGTACTTC
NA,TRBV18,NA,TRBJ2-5,CASSPPGLQETQYF,TGTGCCAGCTCACCACCGGGACTCCAAGAGACCCAGTACTTC
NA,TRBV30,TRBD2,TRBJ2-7,CALRGGAYEQYF,TGTGCACTACGGGGGGGGGCCTACGAGCAGTACTTC
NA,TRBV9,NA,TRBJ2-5,CASSVVGPAETQYF,TGTGCCAGCAGCGTAGTTGGGCCCGCGGAGACCCAGTACTTC
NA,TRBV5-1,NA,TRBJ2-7,CASSPISGIPSEQYF,TGTGCCAGCAGCCCAATTTCAGGAATTCCTAGCGAGCAGTACTTC
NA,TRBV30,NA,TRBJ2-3,CAWSVRSLSSTDTQYF,TGTGCCTGGAGTGTAAGGAGTCTGTCTAGCACAGATACGCAGTATTTT
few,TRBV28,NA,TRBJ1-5,CASSTLNQPQHF,TGTGCCAGCAGTACACTCAATCAGCCCCAGCATTTT
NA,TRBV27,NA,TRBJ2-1,CASSLGRHNEQFF,TGTGCCAGCAGTTTGGGACGACACAATGAGCAGTTCTTC
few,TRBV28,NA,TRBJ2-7,CASSLWQGSYEQYF,TGTGCCAGCAGTTTATGGCAGGGATCCTACGAGCAGTACTTC
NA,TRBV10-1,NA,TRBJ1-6,CASSESTGRGSPLHF,TGCGCCAGCAGTGAGTCTACCGGCCGGGGCTCACCCCTCCACTTT
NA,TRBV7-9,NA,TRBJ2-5,CASSPHTETQYF,TGTGCCAGCAGCCCGCACACGGAGACCCAGTACTTC
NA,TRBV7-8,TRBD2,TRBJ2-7,CASSVNGLAGAHEQYF,TGTGCCAGCAGCGTAAACGGACTAGCGGGAGCCCACGAGCAGTACTTC
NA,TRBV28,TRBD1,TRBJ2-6,CASSLTGAANVLTF,TGTGCCAGCAGCCTAACAGGGGCGGCTAACGTCCTGACTTTC
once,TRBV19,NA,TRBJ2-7,CASSIGGRGNSYEQYF,TGTGCCAGTAGTATAGGCGGCAGGGGAAATTCCTACGAGCAGTACTTC
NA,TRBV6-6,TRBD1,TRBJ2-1,CASSYSDRRDNEQFF,TGTGCCAGCAGTTACTCGGACAGGCGGGACAATGAGCAGTTCTTC
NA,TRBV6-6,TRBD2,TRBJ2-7,CASSSSRAGVSEQYF,TGTGCCAGCAGTTCATCCAGAGCGGGAGTCTCCGAGCAGTACTTC
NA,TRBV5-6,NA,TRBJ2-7,CASSLRGNYEQYF,TGTGCCAGCAGCTTACGGGGCAACTACGAGCAGTACTTC
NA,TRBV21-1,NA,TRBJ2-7,CASSKASVVWVEQYF,TGTGCCAGCAGCAAAGCCTCGGTGGTTTGGGTCGAGCAGTACTTC
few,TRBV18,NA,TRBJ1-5,CASSPGILGQFHNQPQHF,TGTGCCAGCTCACCTGGAATCTTAGGACAGTTCCACAATCAGCCCCAGCATTTT
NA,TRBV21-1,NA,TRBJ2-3,CASSQTSGRAKDTQYF,TGTGCCAGCAGCCAAACTAGCGGGAGGGCCAAAGATACGCAGTATTTT
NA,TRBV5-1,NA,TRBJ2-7,CASSWQGYEQYF,TGCGCCAGCAGCTGGCAGGGGTACGAGCAGTACTTC
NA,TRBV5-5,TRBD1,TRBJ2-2,CASRRTGEGGELFF,TGTGCCAGCAGGAGGACAGGGGAAGGCGGGGAGCTGTTTTTT
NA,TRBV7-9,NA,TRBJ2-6,CASSPQGSGANVLTF,TGTGCCAGCAGTCCGCAGGGGTCTGGGGCCAACGTCCTGACTTTC
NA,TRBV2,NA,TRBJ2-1,CASSQLEPTYNEQFF,TGTGCCAGCAGTCAACTAGAACCAACGTACAATGAGCAGTTCTTC
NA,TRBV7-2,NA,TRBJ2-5,CASSLNGGKETQYF,TGTGCCAGCAGCTTAAATGGCGGCAAAGAGACCCAGTACTTC
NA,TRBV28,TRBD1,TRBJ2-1,CASSLGQGNEQFF,TGTGCCAGCAGTTTAGGACAGGGGAATGAGCAGTTCTTC
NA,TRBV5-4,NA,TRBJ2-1,CASGEGPASYNEQFF,TGTGCCAGCGGGGAAGGCCCAGCATCCTACAATGAGCAGTTCTTC
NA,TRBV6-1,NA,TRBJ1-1,CASSFGRPNTEAFF,TGTGCCAGCAGTTTTGGACGGCCGAACACTGAAGCTTTCTTT
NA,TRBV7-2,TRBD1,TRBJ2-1,CASSLDGRGRFF,TGTGCCAGCAGCTTAGATGGCAGGGGGAGATTCTTC
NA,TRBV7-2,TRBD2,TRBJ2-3,CASSTQLAGGPSGATQYF,TGTGCCAGCAGCACTCAACTAGCGGGGGGGCCTTCTGGAGCTACGCAGTATTTT
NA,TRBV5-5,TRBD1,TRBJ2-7,CASSLRDRGYEQYF,TGTGCCAGCAGCCTCCGGGACAGAGGATACGAGCAGTACTTC
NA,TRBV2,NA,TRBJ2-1,CASSESWTATREQFF,TGTGCCAGCAGTGAAAGTTGGACAGCCACGAGGGAGCAGTTCTTC
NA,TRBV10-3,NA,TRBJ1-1,CAISWTAAENTEAFF,TGTGCCATCAGTTGGACCGCCGCAGAGAACACTGAAGCTTTCTTT
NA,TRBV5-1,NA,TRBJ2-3,CASSLGQGSTDTQYF,TGCGCCAGCAGCTTGGGGCAGGGGAGTACAGATACGCAGTATTTT
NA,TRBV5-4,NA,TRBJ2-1,CASSQAAGTYNEQFF,TGTGCCAGCAGCCAAGCAGCTGGTACCTACAATGAGCAGTTCTTC
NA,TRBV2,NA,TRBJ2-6,CASTRGRGTGANVLTF,TGTGCCAGCACCCGGGGTCGGGGTACTGGGGCCAACGTCCTGACTTTC
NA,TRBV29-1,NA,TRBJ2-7,CSVAGSSYEQYF,TGCAGCGTTGCAGGAAGTTCCTACGAGCAGTACTTC